This T cell receptor (beta chain) appears in the sequencing data of a study of human T cells and chemical hapten exposure. The time point was: healthy volunteer bleed at 6 weeks. Extraction yielded total RNA from whole blood (unfractionated). Separate cDNA molecules received unique molecular identifiers, which the library attached to them. TCRdb redid the calling of the RACE reads with MiXCR, one entry per CDR3 protein. The table records about 79,000 distinct CDR3 sequences, over 8.5% of them present only once. With 0 bases removed from V and 4 bases from J, the gap between germline ends came to 10 bases. Germline CDR1 is DFQATT and CDR2 is SNEGSKA (reference sequence). This CDR3 is 13 amino acids long.

Sample: whole blood. The sequence was obtained from a male donor in good health. Some clones in this sample may be carry-over from other donors' samples. J is TRBJ2-7 and V is TRBV20-1, with D tentatively TRBD2 (6 bases). DNA for the CDR3: TGCAGTGCTAGAGAGGGACTGGGGTACGAGCAGTACTTC. Its protein product is CSAREGLGYEQYF.